This TCR beta chain was sequenced in a study of blood T cell repertoires in COVID-19. Profiling relied on immunoSEQ multiplex PCR, and the TCRdb table lists in-frame clones only, not all of them. Among 110,000 to 150,000 clones, about 87% were seen once, and the ten largest hold around 10%. The age range of participants was 18 to 89 years, with residence in more than 20 US areas. In this sample, this clone turned up a few times. The TCR comes from a man aged 55 to 70 who had recovered from COVID-19. Input material: PBMCs or T cells enriched from blood (not recorded which).

The CDR3 loop is CASSSTGSSYNSPLHF. DNA of the CDR3: TGCGCCAGCAGCTCCACAGGGAGCTCCTATAATTCACCCCTCCACTTT. The rearrangement uses TRBV5-1 and TRBJ1-6, with D tentatively TRBD1 (6 bases). The germline V gene has CDR1 SGHRS and CDR2 YFSETQ. The germline V and J ends were trimmed by 3 bases and 0 bases, with 10 bases remaining between them. The CDR3 length is 16 residues.